This TCR beta chain stems from a study of blood T cell repertoires in COVID-19. Study context: The samples span acute and convalescent COVID-19 from the United States, Italy and Spain. Sample material is recorded as cDNA or gDNA derived from T cells, B-cell-depleted T cells, or PBMCs.

V lost 3 bases and J lost 4; bases outside the gene matches: 6. This CDR3 has 14 amino acids. Germline loops: CDR1 SGHDT, CDR2 YYEEEE. Sequencing used immunoSEQ multiplex PCR; TCRdb keeps in-frame clones, though not all of them. The table lists under 300,000 clones, around 86% of them singletons. The clonotype comes from an older woman with active or convalescent COVID-19. The sample taken for sequencing was peripheral blood. The chain joins TRBV5-6 to TRBJ2-7; 8 nucleotides line up with TRBD2. This CDR3 is CASSSPGLEYEQYF. The CDR3 region has the DNA TGTGCCAGCAGCTCACCGGGACTAGAGTACGAGCAGTACTTC.